The source of this T cell receptor (beta chain) is a study of T cell changes during pregnancy in multiple sclerosis. Profiled with immunoSEQ multiplex PCR; TCRdb holds only in-frame clones, not every one. The sample lists approximately 69,000 clones, approximately 94% occurring once. The CDR3 is made up of 15 amino acids. Germline assignment: CDR1 SGDLS and CDR2 YYNGEE. The V end was cut by 0 bases, the J end by 8 bases, with 15 bases between. The sequences come from peripheral blood, collected in the second trimester of pregnancy. This clonotype originated in a female donor in good health, enrolled as a control in a pregnancy study. The gene calls are TRBV9 and TRBJ2-1; TRBD1 might be the D (5 bases). CDR3 sequence: CASSVGGNSRDEQFF. Written as DNA, the CDR3 is TGTGCCAGCAGCGTAGGGGGCAATAGTCGGGATGAGCAGTTCTTC.